This T cell receptor (beta chain) derives from a study of blood T cell repertoires in COVID-19. Per the germline V gene, CDR1 is SGHNT and CDR2 is YYREEE (reference sequence). This CDR3 spans 16 amino acids. V was trimmed by 1 base and J by 2 bases, leaving 13 bases between them. Generated by immunoSEQ multiplex PCR, the TCRdb table keeps only in-frame clones and is missing some. Altogether about 130,000 clones are present, approximately 85% being singletons, with the ten largest covering roughly 3.2%. There are a few counts of this clone. Patients from Seattle were sampled longitudinally, starting during active infection.

The receptor's source is a woman over 75 with COVID-19, enrolled during active disease. Sequenced: peripheral blood. This rearrangement joins TRBV5-4 to TRBJ1-5, with D hard to call. CDR3 amino acids: CASSLWANSGNQPQHF. CDR3 in DNA: TGTGCCAGCAGCTTGTGGGCCAATAGTGGCAATCAGCCCCAGCATTTT.